This TCR beta chain was identified in a study of T cells expressing NK-cell markers (dated by TCRdb to between 2020 and 2021). About the investigation overall: In sorted CD3+CD56+NKG2C+, CD3+CD56+NKG2C- and CD3+CD56-NKG2C+ T-cell subsets from several donors, TCR beta-chain repertoires were profiled. All eight donors whose samples were sequenced were randomly selected healthy volunteers, three of them men and five women. Of the eight sequenced donors, seven were found to be HCMV-seropositive and one was found to be HCMV-seronegative. Libraries were sequenced as 2 x 150 bp reads on Illumina HiSeq 2000/2500, MiSeq or NextSeq.

What the authors observed across the whole study: In several donors, the dominant CD3+CD56+NKG2C+ clonotypes ranked among the top 10 CD8+ clonotypes, making up roughly 1.0-7.0% of CD8+ T cells. Whether the expanded NKG2C-expressing T cell clones were specific for HCMV antigens remained unclear. Those dominant clonotypes were again the most abundant among CD3+CD56-NKG2C+ cells in a few donors, at 28.3-60.1%.

To determine HCMV serostatus, a commercial ELISA kit was used to detect HCMV-specific IgG in serum. Ficoll density gradient centrifugation was used to isolate peripheral blood mononuclear cells from blood. Sequencing instrument: Illumina HiSeq 2000. TCR beta cDNA libraries were made by 5'RACE template switching that added a universal primer site and unique molecular identifiers. Priming for cDNA synthesis came from the TCR beta constant segment, and two successive PCR amplification steps followed. The paper's processing steps were these. MIGEC handled demultiplexing of the reads and grouping by UMI, while MiTCR was used to assemble and quantify clonotypes. To exclude erroneous sequences, only TCR cDNA sequences supported by at least two reads were retained. Downstream repertoire analysis used the tcR package, and clonotypes were matched across fractions by CDR3 nucleotide sequence plus V segment. VDJmatch was used to annotate antigen specificity against VDJdb, with one amino acid substitution in CDR3 allowed. TCRdb reprocessed the raw reads; every CDR3 protein sequence is a single record, and DNA is not supplied. TCRdb's processing, not the authors', yielded these V and J calls. The sample's table covers 8,000 or so distinct CDR3 sequences. The ten largest account for 55% to 80% of the sample.

As concerns this clonotype: The antigen it binds to is not known.

The CDR3, from cysteine to phenylalanine, totals 16 residues. The DNA is not on file. CDR1 is given as MNHEY and CDR2 as SVGAGI, both from the germline V gene. The chain uses TRBV6-5 and TRBJ2-3; there is no DNA to check the TCRdb D call of TRBD1. The source of this sequence is a man between 18 and 69 years old in good health. Sequenced material: blood T cells: a sorted CD56 or NKG2C T cell subset, CD4+ or CD8+ T cells, or bulk PBMC T cells (not recorded which). The CDR3 reads CASSVTGGAGTDTQYF.